Presented here are 25 T cell receptor beta chains from one specimen sequenced in a study of shared clonotypes between healthy human individuals. The method was immunoSEQ multiplex PCR; TCRdb's version includes in-frame clones alone and lacks a portion of them. The sample has roughly 1,500,000 clones, approximately 98.5% seen once. Material for sequencing was naive CD4+ T cells sorted from blood. Subset meaning: CD45RA+ positively selected. The source of these receptors is a man aged 25-45 years in good health.

About this clone itself: Other DNA sequences in the sample encode the same CDR3. The rearrangement links TRBV7-9 to TRBJ2-3; TRBD2 agrees at 9 bases. V dropped 3 bases and J dropped 0; count of bases not matched to a gene: 4. The CDR3 totals 16 residues. CDR1 and CDR2 (germline): SEHNR, FQNEAQ (reference sequence). CDR3 amino acids: CASSFLAGASTDTQYF. The CDR3 nucleotides read TGTGCCAGCAGCTTTTTAGCGGGAGCAAGCACAGATACGCAGTATTTT.

V gene TRBV5-4 combines with J gene TRBJ2-5, with TRBD1 identical over 7 bases. J was trimmed by 3 bases and V by 1 base; bases with no gene match: 3. Germline CDR1 is SGHNT and CDR2 is YYREEE (reference sequence). There are 14 residues in the CDR3. CDR3: CASSLKGAEETQYF. The CDR3 region has the DNA TGTGCCAGCAGCTTGAAGGGGGCGGAAGAGACCCAGTACTTC.

The V and J genes are TRBV5-1 and TRBJ2-7; 8 bases match TRBD2. V lost 1 base to trimming and J lost 2 bases; unmatched junction nucleotides: 11. The germline gives CDR1 SGHRS, CDR2 YFSETQ. The CDR3 sequence is 17 residues long. The DNA for the CDR3 is TGCGCCAGCAGCTTGTCCACACTAGCGGCCCAGACCTACGAGCAGTACTTC. It translates to CASSLSTLAAQTYEQYF. Full variable domain (rest looked up from reference TRBV5-1 and TRBJ2-7): KAGVTQTPRYLIKTRGQQVTLSCSPISGHRSVSWYQQTPGQGLQFLFEYFSETQRNKGNFPGRFSGRQFSNSRSEMNVSTLELGDSALYLCASSLSTLAAQTYEQYFGPGTRLTVT.

The V gene is TRBV5-1, the J gene TRBJ2-3; the D gene is possibly TRBD2 (6 bases). V shed 3 bases and J shed 3 bases, with 11 bases lying between them. The CDR3 length is 14 residues. Germline-derived CDR1 and CDR2 are SGHRS and YFSETQ. CDR3 DNA: TGCGCCAGCAGCTGGAACGGGGGTACAGATACGCAGTATTTT. This sequence encodes CASSWNGGTDTQYF.

The CDR3 sequence is CASSWLAGRSNTGELFF. For the CDR3, the DNA is TGTGCCAGCAGTTGGCTAGCGGGCCGATCGAACACCGGGGAGCTGTTTTTT. The genes are TRBV27 and TRBJ2-2; 8 bases are shared with TRBD2. CDR3 size: 17 residues. V lost 4 bases, J lost 0 bases, and 7 bases stayed unmatched. Germline V gene sequence: CDR1 MNHEY, CDR2 SMNVEV (reference sequence).

In regard to this clone: Other DNA sequences within the sample encode an identical CDR3. This chain joins TRBV7-9 and TRBJ1-4; no clear D gene. CDR3 length: 11 residues. In germline, CDR1 is SEHNR, CDR2 FQNEAQ (reference sequence). Trimming left V 4 bases short and J 7 bases short, with 4 bases between. CDR3 sequence reads: CASSWSEKLFF. The DNA for the CDR3 is TGTGCCAGCAGCTGGAGTGAAAAACTGTTTTTT. Looking up the rest from reference TRBV7-9 and TRBJ1-4 gives the full variable domain: DTGVSQNPRHKITKRGQNVTFRCDPISEHNRLYWYRQTLGQGPEFLTYFQNEAQLEKSRLLSDRFSAERPKGSFSTLEIQRTEQGDSAMYLCASSWSEKLFFGSGTQLSVL.

This chain connects TRBV27 to TRBJ2-5; 7 positions match TRBD1. The CDR3 is made up of 15 amino acids. J was trimmed by 1 base and V by 5 bases; bases with no gene match: 7. CDR1 and CDR2 (germline): MNHEY, SMNVEV (reference sequence). CDR3 nucleotides: TGTGCCAGCAGTCCCCGGACAGGAATCCAAGAGACCCAGTACTTC. This sequence encodes CASSPRTGIQETQYF.

This rearrangement joins TRBV2 to TRBJ2-7, with TRBD1 matching 8 bases. This CDR3 region has 16 residues. Germline CDR1 and CDR2: SNHLY and FYNNEI. With V trimmed by 0 bases and J by 9 bases, 13 bases remained unmatched. In DNA form, the CDR3 reads TGTGCCAGCAGTGAAGCAGGGCAGGGGGCCCCCAGGGTGCAGTACTTC. It encodes CASSEAGQGAPRVQYF.

This rearrangement joins TRBV15 to TRBJ1-2; 7 bases are shared with TRBD1. The V gene end was trimmed by 0 bases and the J gene end by 5 bases; junction bases not matched to a gene: 9. Germline CDR1 reads LNHNV; CDR2 reads YYDKDF (reference sequence). CDR3 size: 16 residues. CDR3 in DNA: TGTGCCACCAGCAGAGATTCGGCGGGACAGCGTTATGGCTACACCTTC. Residues: CATSRDSAGQRYGYTF.

This sequence joins TRBV7-9 and TRBJ2-1, with unresolved D. The germline V gene has CDR1 SEHNR and CDR2 FQNEAQ (reference sequence). The V gene lost 7 bases and the J gene lost 6 bases, with 10 bases spanning the gap. The CDR3 length is 12 residues. DNA of the CDR3: TGTGCCAGCACCCCGGTGGTCAATGAGCAGTTCTTC. Residues: CASTPVVNEQFF.

The chain is built from TRBV10-3 and TRBJ2-5; a weak D match, TRBD2 (6 bases). CDR3 length: 15 amino acids. The germline V gene encodes CDR1 ENHRY and CDR2 SYGVKD. V lost 0 bases, J lost 1 base, and 9 bases lay in between. The CDR3 loop is CAISESGGRQETQYF. CDR3 nucleotide sequence: TGTGCCATCAGTGAGTCGGGAGGCCGCCAAGAGACCCAGTACTTC.

This chain joins TRBV28 and TRBJ2-2; a possible D gene is TRBD1 (6 bases). The V and J ends lost 5 bases and 4 bases respectively, with 8 bases between them. Germline CDR1 and CDR2: MDHEN and SYDVKM. The CDR3 loop spans 13 amino acids. The CDR3 spells CASSQGFTGELFF. CDR3 bases: TGTGCCAGCAGTCAGGGGTTCACCGGGGAGCTGTTTTTT.

The J gene is TRBJ2-1, the V gene TRBV2, with D possibly being TRBD2 (6 bases). Trimming cost V 8 bases and J 1 base, with 15 bases left between them. Germline CDR1 SNHLY, CDR2 FYNNEI. CDR3 size: 15 residues. CDR3 residues: CASSGERASYNEQFF. The DNA for the CDR3 is TGTGCCAGCTCGGGGGAACGGGCGTCCTACAATGAGCAGTTCTTC.

The chain is built from TRBV19 and TRBJ2-1; D perhaps matches TRBD2 (5 bases). The V end was cut by 3 bases, the J end by 2 bases, with 17 bases between. From germline, CDR1 is LNHDA and CDR2 SQIVND (reference sequence). There are 17 residues in the CDR3. CDR3 loop: CASSIRASTPTYNEQFF. The CDR3 nucleotides read TGTGCCAGTAGTATTCGGGCTAGCACCCCAACCTACAATGAGCAGTTCTTC.

In the case of this clone: The sample carries other DNA sequences with the same CDR3. This rearrangement joins TRBV2 to TRBJ1-4; D unclear. Trimming pared 4 bases from V and 5 bases from J, leaving 11 bases between. Germline V gives CDR1 SNHLY, CDR2 FYNNEI. CDR3 size: 14 residues. CDR3 region: CASSVGRRNEKLFF. CDR3 coding DNA: TGTGCCAGCAGTGTGGGGAGGCGGAATGAAAAACTGTTTTTT.

A remark on this clone: Other nucleotide sequences from this sample produce the same CDR3. The rearrangement links TRBV5-1 to TRBJ1-1; no definite D call. Looked up from germline, CDR1 is SGHRS and CDR2 is YFSETQ. The CDR3 has 12 residues. Trimming removed 3 bases from V and 1 base from J, with 4 bases in between. CDR3 sequence (DNA): TGCGCCAGCAGCTCGGGGAACACTGAAGCTTTCTTT. Translation gives CASSSGNTEAFF.

The rearrangement links TRBV5-8 to TRBJ2-4; tentative D call: TRBD1 (6 bases). V was clipped by 0 bases and J by 0 bases, with 7 bases between them. This CDR3 is built from 15 residues. Per the germline V gene, CDR1 is SGHTS and CDR2 is YDEGEE. The CDR3 is CASSLEGGAKNIQYF. The CDR3 nucleotides are TGTGCCAGCAGCTTGGAAGGGGGAGCCAAAAACATTCAGTACTTC.

The V call is TRBV27, the J call TRBJ2-2; D is perhaps TRBD1 or TRBD2 (7 bases each). Germline V gives CDR1 MNHEY, CDR2 SMNVEV (reference sequence). Trimming cost V 3 bases and J 4 bases, with 27 bases left between them. The CDR3 consists of 20 residues. The CDR3 DNA is TGTGCCAGCAGTTTTAGGCTTCCTCCAGGGGGAGGGAGGGTCACCGGGGAGCTGTTTTTT. This gives the protein CASSFRLPPGGGRVTGELFF.

The V and J genes are TRBV12-2 and TRBJ2-7; TRBD1 reflects the table's D call only, with no check against the DNA. TRBV12-2 is a listed pseudogene. The CDR3 length is 12 residues. In DNA, the CDR3 is TGTGCAAGTCGCTTGAGAGGGGGCGAGCAGTACTTC. Translated, it gives CASRLRGGEQYF.

The gene calls are TRBV6-6 and TRBJ2-1; D uncertain. V lost 6 bases to trimming and J lost 3 bases, with 6 bases between them. Germline loops: CDR1 MNHNY, CDR2 SVGAGI (reference sequence). This CDR3 contains 12 residues. CDR3 sequence reads: CASSKSYNEQFF. CDR3 bases: TGTGCCAGCAGCAAAAGCTACAATGAGCAGTTCTTC.

The chain couples TRBV7-9 to TRBJ1-2; D may be TRBD1 (5 bases). Germline CDR1 and CDR2: SEHNR and FQNEAQ (reference sequence). The germline V and J ends were trimmed by 5 bases and 4 bases, with 14 bases remaining between them. The CDR3 sequence is 14 residues long. CDR3 sequence (DNA): TGTGCCAGCAGCAAAGACAGTCTCGGCTATGGCTACACCTTC. It translates to CASSKDSLGYGYTF.

This clone was observed a single time. V usage is TRBV30 and J usage is TRBJ2-7; 9 positions agree with TRBD1. CDR3 size: 13 residues. Germline-derived CDR1 and CDR2 are GTSNPN and SVGIG (reference sequence). V shed 7 bases and J 5 bases; nucleotides not matched to a gene: 9. CDR3 region: CASIQGALDEQYF. As DNA, the CDR3 is TGTGCCTCGATACAGGGGGCGCTGGACGAGCAGTACTTC.

About this clone: Other nucleotide sequences from this sample produce the same CDR3. For the CDR3, the DNA is TGTGCCAGCAGCCGCGACAGGGGGTACGAGCAGTACTTC. Translation gives CASSRDRGYEQYF. J is TRBJ2-7 and V is TRBV11-2, with 9 bases identical to TRBD1. The CDR3 runs to 13 residues. CDR1 and CDR2 (germline): SGHAT, FQNNGV. V was clipped by 5 bases and J by 4 bases; unmatched bases: 3.

This chain links TRBV19 with TRBJ2-1; 11 bases line up with TRBD1. This CDR3 has 15 residues. Germline CDR1 reads LNHDA; CDR2 reads SQIVND (reference sequence). Trimming cost V 2 bases and J 5 bases; bases outside gene matches: 2. The CDR3 nucleotides read TGTGCCAGTAGTATACCGGGACAGGGGGACAATGAGCAGTTCTTC. Translated, it gives CASSIPGQGDNEQFF.

The rearrangement uses TRBV10-3 and TRBJ2-3, with a tentative D call TRBD2 (5 bases). The germline V gene encodes CDR1 ENHRY and CDR2 SYGVKD. Between the trimmed V and J ends, which lost 7 bases and 5 bases, there was a span of 13 bases. This CDR3 spans 13 amino acids. CDR3 sequence reads: CAINRGEVDTQYF. The CDR3 nucleotides read TGTGCCATCAATCGGGGAGAGGTAGATACGCAGTATTTT.